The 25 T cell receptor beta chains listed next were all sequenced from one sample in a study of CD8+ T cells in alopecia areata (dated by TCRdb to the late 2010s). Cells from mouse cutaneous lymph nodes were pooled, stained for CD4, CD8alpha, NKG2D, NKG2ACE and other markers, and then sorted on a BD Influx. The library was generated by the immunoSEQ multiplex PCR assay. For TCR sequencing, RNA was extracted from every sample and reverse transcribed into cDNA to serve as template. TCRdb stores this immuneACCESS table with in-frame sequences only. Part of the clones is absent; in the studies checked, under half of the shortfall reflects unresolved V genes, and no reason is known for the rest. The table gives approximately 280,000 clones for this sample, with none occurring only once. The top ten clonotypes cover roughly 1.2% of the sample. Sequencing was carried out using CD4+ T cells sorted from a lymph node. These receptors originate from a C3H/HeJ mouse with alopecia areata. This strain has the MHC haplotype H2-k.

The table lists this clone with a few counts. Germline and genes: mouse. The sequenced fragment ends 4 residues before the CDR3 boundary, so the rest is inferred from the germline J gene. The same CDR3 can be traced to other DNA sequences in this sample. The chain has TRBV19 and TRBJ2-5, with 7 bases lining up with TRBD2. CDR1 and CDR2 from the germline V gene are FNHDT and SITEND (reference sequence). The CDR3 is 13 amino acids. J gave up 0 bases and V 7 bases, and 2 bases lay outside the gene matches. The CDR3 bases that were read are TGTGCCAGCCGGGGGGGTAACCAAGAC. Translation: CASRGGNQD. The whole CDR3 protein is CASRGGNQDTQYF.

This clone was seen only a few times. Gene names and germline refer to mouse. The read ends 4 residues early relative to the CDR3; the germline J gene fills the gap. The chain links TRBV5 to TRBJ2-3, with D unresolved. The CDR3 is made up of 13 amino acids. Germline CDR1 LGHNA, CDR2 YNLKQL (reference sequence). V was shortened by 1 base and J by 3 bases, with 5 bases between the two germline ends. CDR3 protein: CASSQGQAETLYF. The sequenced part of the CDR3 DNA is TGTGCCAGCAGCCAAGGACAAGCAGAA.

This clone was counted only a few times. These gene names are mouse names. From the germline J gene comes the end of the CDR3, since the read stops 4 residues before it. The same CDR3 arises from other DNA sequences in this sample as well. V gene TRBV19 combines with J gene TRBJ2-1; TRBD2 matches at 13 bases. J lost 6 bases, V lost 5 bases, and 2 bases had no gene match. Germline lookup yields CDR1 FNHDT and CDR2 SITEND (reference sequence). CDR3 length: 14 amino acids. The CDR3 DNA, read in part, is TGTGCCAGCAGGCGGGACTGGGGGGGTGCT. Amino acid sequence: CASRRDWGGA. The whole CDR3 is CASRRDWGGAEQFF.

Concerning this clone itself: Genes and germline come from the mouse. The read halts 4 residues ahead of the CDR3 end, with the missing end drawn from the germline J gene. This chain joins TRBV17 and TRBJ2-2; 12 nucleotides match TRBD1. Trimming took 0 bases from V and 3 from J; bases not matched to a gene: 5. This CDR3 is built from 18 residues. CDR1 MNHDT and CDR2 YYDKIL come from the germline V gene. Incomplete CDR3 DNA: TGTGCTAGCAGTAGAGATCCCCGGGACAGGGGGCACACCGGG. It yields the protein CASSRDPRDRGHTG. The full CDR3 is CASSRDPRDRGHTGQLYF.

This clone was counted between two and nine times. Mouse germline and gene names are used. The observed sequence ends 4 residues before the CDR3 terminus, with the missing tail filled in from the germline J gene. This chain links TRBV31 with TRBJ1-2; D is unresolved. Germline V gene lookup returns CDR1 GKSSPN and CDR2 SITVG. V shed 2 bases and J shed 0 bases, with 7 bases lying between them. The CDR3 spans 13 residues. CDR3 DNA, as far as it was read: TGTGCCTGGAGTTCTGATGCAAACTCC. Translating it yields CAWSSDANS. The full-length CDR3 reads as CAWSSDANSDYTF.

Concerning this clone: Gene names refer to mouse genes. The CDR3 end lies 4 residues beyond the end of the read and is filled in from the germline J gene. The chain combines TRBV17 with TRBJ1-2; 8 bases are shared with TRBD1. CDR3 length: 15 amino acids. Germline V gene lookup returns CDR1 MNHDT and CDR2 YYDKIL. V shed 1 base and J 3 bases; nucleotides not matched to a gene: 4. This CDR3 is CASSRVGDRHSDYTF. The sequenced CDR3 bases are TGTGCTAGCAGTAGAGTTGGGGACAGGCACTCC.

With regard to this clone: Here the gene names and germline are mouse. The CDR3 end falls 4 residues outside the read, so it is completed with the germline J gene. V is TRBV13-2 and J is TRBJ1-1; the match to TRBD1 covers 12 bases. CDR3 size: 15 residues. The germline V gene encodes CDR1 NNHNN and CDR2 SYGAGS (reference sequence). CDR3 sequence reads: CASGEPGQGAPEVFF. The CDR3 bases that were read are TGTGCCAGCGGTGAACCGGGACAGGGGGCTCCA.

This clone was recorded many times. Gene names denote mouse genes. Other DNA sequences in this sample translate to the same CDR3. The sequenced CDR3 bases are TGTGCCAGCAGCCCCGGGACAGGGCAAGAC. Amino acids: CASSPGTGQD. The entire CDR3 protein reads CASSPGTGQDTQYF. The V call is TRBV3, the J call TRBJ2-5; 9 nucleotides match TRBD1. The read is 4 residues too short to cover the CDR3 end, so that end is filled in from the germline J gene. V was pared by 5 bases and J by 3 bases, with 3 bases of the junction left unmatched. This CDR3 is 14 amino acids long. Germline CDR1 SNHLY, CDR2 FYNGKV (reference sequence). The variable domain in full, with the rest retrieved from reference TRBV3 and TRBJ2-5, is GPKVLQIPSHQIIDMGQMVTLNCDPVSNHLYFYWYKQILGQQMEFLVNFYNGKVMEKSKLFKDQFSVERPDGSYFTLKIQPTALEDSAVYFCASSPGTGQDTQYFGPGTRLLVL.

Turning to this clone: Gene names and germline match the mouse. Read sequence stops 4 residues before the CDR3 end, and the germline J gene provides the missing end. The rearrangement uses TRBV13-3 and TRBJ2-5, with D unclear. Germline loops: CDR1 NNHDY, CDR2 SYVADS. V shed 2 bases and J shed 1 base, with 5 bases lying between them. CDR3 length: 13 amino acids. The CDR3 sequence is CASSDSHQDTQYF. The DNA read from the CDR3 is TGTGCCAGCAGTGACAGCCACCAAGAC.

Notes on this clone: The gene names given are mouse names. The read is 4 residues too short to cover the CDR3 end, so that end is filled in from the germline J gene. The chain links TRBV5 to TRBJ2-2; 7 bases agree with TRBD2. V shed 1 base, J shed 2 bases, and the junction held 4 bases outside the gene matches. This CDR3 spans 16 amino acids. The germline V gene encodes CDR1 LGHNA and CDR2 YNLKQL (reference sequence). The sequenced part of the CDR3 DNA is TGTGCCAGCAGCCAAGGGGGGGGGTCGAACACCGGG. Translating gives CASSQGGGSNTG. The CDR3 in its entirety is CASSQGGGSNTGQLYF.

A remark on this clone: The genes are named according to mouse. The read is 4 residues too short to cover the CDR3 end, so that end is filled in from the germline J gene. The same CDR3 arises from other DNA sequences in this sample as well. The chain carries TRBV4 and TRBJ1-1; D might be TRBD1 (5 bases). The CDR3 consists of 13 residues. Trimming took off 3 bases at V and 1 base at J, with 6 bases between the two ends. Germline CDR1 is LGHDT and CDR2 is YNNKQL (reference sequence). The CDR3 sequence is CASSYRGNTEVFF. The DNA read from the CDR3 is TGTGCCAGCAGCTATAGGGGAAACACA.

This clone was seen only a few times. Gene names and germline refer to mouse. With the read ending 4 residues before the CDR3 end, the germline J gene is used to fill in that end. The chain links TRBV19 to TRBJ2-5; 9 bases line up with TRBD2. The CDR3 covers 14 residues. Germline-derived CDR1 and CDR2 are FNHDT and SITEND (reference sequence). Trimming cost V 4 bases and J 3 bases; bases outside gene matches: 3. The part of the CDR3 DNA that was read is TGTGCCAGCAGTCGACTGGGGGCTCAAGAC. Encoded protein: CASSRLGAQD. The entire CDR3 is CASSRLGAQDTQYF.

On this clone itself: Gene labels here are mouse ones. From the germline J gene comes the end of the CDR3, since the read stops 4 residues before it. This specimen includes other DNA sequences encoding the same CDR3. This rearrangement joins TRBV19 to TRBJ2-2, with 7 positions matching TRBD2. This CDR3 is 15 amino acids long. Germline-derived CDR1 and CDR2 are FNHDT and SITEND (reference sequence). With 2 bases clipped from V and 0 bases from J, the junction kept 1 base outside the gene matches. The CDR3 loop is CASSIWGTNTGQLYF. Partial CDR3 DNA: TGTGCCAGCAGTATCTGGGGGACAAACACCGGG.

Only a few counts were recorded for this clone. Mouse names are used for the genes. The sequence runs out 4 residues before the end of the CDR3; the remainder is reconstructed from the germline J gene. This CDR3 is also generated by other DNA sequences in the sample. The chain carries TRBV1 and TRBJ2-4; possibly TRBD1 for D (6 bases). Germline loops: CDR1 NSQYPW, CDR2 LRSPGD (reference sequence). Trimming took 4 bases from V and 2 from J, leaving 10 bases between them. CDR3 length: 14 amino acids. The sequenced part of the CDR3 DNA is TGCACCTGCAGTGGAACAGGGTCTCAAAAC. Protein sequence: CTCSGTGSQN. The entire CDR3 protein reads CTCSGTGSQNTLYF.

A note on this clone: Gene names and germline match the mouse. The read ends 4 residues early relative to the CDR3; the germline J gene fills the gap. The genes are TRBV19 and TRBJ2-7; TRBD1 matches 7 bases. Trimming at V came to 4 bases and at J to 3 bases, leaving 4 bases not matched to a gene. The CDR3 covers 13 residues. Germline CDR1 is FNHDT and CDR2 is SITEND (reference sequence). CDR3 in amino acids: CASSQNRGYEQYF. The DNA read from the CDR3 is TGTGCCAGCAGTCAAAACAGGGGCTAT.

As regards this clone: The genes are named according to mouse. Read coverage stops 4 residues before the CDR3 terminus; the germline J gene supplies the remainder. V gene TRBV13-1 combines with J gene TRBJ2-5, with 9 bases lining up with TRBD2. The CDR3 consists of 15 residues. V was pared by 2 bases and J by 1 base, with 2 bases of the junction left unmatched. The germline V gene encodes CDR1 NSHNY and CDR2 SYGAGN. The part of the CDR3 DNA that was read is TGTGCCAGCAGTGACTGGGGGGGTGACCAAGAC. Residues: CASSDWGGDQD. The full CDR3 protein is CASSDWGGDQDTQYF.

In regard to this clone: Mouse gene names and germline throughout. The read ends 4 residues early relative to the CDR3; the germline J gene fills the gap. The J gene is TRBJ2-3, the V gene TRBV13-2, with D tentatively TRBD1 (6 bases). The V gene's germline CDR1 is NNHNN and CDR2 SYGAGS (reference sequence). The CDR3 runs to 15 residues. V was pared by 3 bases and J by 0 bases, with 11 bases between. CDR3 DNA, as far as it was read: TGTGCCAGCGGTGTCCGGGACAATAGTGCAGAA. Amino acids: CASGVRDNSAE. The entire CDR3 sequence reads CASGVRDNSAETLYF.

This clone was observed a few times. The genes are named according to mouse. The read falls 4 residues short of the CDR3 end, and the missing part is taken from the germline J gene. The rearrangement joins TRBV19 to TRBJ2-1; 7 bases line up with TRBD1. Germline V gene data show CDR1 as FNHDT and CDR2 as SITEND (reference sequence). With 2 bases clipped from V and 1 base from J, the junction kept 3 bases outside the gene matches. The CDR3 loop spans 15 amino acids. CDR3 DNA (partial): TGTGCCAGCAGTATTCGGGGACAGAACTATGCT. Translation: CASSIRGQNYA. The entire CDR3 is CASSIRGQNYAEQFF.

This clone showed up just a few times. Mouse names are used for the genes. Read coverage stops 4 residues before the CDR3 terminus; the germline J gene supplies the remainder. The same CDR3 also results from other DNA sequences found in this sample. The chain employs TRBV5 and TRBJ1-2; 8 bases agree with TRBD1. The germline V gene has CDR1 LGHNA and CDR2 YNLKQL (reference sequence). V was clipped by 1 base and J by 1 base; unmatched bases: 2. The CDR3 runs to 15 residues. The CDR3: CASSQGTGRNSDYTF. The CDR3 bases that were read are TGTGCCAGCAGCCAAGGGACAGGGAGAAACTCC.

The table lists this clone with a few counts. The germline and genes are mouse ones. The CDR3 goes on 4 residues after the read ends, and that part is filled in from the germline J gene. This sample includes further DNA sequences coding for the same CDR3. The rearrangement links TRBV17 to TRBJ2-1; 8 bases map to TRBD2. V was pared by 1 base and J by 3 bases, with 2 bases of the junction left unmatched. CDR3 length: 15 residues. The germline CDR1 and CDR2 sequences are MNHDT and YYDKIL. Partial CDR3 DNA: TGTGCTAGCAGTAGAGGGTGGGGGGGCTATGCT. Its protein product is CASSRGWGGYA. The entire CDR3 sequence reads CASSRGWGGYAEQFF.

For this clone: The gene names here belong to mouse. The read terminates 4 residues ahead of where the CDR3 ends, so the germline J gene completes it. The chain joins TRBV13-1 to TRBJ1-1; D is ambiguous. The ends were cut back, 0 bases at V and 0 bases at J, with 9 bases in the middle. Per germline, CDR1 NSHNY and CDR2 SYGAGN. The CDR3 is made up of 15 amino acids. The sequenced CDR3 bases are TGTGCCAGCAGTGATGCAGGCAATGCAAACACA. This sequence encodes CASSDAGNANT. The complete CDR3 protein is CASSDAGNANTEVFF.

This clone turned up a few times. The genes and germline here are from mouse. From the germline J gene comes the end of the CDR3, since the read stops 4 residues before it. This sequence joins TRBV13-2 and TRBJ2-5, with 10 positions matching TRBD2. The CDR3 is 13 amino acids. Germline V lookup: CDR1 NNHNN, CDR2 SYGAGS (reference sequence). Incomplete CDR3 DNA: TGTGCCAGCGGGGGACTGGGGAGAGAC. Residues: CASGGLGRD. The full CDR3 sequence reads CASGGLGRDTQYF.

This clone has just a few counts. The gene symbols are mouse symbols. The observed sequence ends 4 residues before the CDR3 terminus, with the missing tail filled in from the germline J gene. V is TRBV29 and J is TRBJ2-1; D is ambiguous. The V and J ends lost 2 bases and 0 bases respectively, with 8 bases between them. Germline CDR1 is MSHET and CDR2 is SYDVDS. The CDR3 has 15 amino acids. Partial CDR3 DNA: TGTGCTAGCAGTTTACCGACAACTAACTATGCT. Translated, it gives CASSLPTTNYA. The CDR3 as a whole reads CASSLPTTNYAEQFF.

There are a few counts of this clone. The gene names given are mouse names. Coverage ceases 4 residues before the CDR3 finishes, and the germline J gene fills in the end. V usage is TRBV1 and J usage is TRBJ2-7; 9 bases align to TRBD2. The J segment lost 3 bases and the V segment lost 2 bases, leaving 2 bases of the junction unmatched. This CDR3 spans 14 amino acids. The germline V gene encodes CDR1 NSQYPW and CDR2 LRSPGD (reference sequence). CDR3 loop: CTCSAPGGVYEQYF. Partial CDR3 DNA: TGCACCTGCAGTGCACCTGGGGGGGTCTAT. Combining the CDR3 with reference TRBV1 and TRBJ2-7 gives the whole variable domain VTLLEQNPRWRLVPRGQAVNLRCILKNSQYPWMSWYQQDLQKQLQWLFTLRSPGDKEVKSLPGADYLATRVTDTELRLQVANMSQGRTLYCTCSAPGGVYEQYFGPGTRLTVL.

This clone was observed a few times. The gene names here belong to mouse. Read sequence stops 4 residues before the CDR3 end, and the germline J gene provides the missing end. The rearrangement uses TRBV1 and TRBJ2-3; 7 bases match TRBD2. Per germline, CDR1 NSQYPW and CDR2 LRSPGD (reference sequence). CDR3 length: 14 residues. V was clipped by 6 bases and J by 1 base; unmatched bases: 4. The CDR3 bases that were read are TGCACCTGCAGGGTGGGGGGTGGTGCAGAA. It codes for CTCRVGGGAE. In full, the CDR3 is CTCRVGGGAETLYF.